The clone carrying this T cell receptor beta chain was picked up one time. Its matching antigen is unknown. A much more abundant neighbour one base away suggests this may be a read error. The source of the sample is a study of immune heterogeneity within non-small cell lung tumors. This CDR3 region has 12 residues. The V gene's germline CDR1 is SGHAT and CDR2 FQNNGV. With 32 V and 13 J primers, multiplex PCR amplified the TCR beta CDR3. TCRdb passed the multiplex PCR reads through MiXCR, listing each CDR3 protein once. This sample has fewer than 7,500 distinct CDR3 sequences; around 23% occur once, and the top ten carry around 15%. Study results and caveats: The correlation between local T-cell clonality and local tumor mutational burden was positive, moderate in strength and statistically significant, with R approximately 0.34.

Template material comprised bulk tumor genomic DNA at roughly 600 ng per sample. Several biopsies were spaced far apart within each primary tumor and obtained as surgery took place. Untreated, newly diagnosed non-small cell lung cancer patients underwent curative surgery. Donors were newly diagnosed non-small cell lung cancer patients having surgery with curative intent. V and J are TRBV11-2 and TRBJ2-3; D gene ambiguous. This receptor was obtained from a man aged 60-69 years with non-small cell lung cancer. The sequencing input was lung tumor tissue. The CDR3 sequence: CARSSTMDTQYF. In DNA, the CDR3 is TGTGCCAGGAGCTCCACCATGGATACGCAGTATTTT.